A selection of T cell receptor beta chains follows, all from one sample in a study of OX40 agonist ivuxolimab in advanced cancers. This table comes from immunoSEQ multiplex PCR, and its TCRdb copy is limited to in-frame clones, with some not included. The sample comprises about 43,000 clones, roughly 91% of which are singletons, and around 19% rests with the top ten. The input for sequencing was CD4+ or CD8+ T cells sorted from blood, taken in a trial of the OX40 agonist ivuxolimab. The source of these receptors is an adult with an advanced solid tumor such as melanoma, head and neck, liver or kidney cancer. The CDR3 runs from the conserved cysteine through the conserved F or W. The D gene is left open where the match is weak. Only some rows state a clone size, as once, few, many or a class for expanded clones.

j_call | d_call | clone_size | v_call | cdr3_aa | cdr3_nt
TRBJ2-3 | NA | NA | TRBV30 | CAWWGISSPRSGADTQYF | TGTGCCTGGTGGGGAATAAGTTCCCCCCGGTCTGGGGCAGATACGCAGTATTTT
TRBJ2-6 | NA | NA | TRBV11-2 | CASSPPRGRGSSGANVLTF | TGTGCCAGCAGCCCACCTCGGGGCAGGGGAAGCTCTGGGGCCAACGTCCTGACTTTC
TRBJ1-2 | NA | NA | TRBV6-5 | CASSDLRARTF | TGTGCCAGCAGTGACCTCCGGGCCCGGACCTTC
TRBJ1-6 | NA | NA | TRBV27 | CASSELGRYNSPLHF | TGTGCCAGCAGTGAACTCGGACGGTATAATTCACCCCTCCACTTT
TRBJ1-4 | NA | NA | TRBV5-4 | CASSLSGLGGAGEKLFF | TGTGCCAGCAGCTTGTCGGGGCTGGGGGGAGCGGGTGAAAAACTGTTTTTT
TRBJ1-2 | TRBD1 | NA | TRBV27 | CASSTSGTDYGYTF | TGTGCCAGCAGTACTTCCGGGACAGACTATGGCTACACCTTC
TRBJ2-7 | NA | few | TRBV5-1 | CASSSGTGDYEQYF | TGCGCCAGCAGCTCCGGGACGGGGGATTACGAGCAGTACTTC
TRBJ2-7 | NA | NA | TRBV10-3 | CAISGGSSYEQYF | TGTGCCATCAGTGGGGGGAGCTCCTACGAGCAGTACTTC
TRBJ2-7 | NA | NA | TRBV5-6 | CASSPGRGAYEQYF | TGTGCCAGCAGCCCTGGGCGAGGAGCGTACGAGCAGTACTTC
TRBJ1-5 | NA | few | TRBV28 | CASISDRYQPQHF | TGTGCCAGCATCTCCGACAGATATCAGCCCCAGCATTTT
TRBJ2-2 | TRBD2 | NA | TRBV4-1 | CASSQDLAGTGELFF | TGCGCCAGCAGCCAAGACCTAGCGGGAACCGGGGAGCTGTTTTTT
TRBJ1-1 | NA | NA | TRBV7-9 | CASSPRTLPEAFF | TGTGCCAGCAGCCCCCGGACTCTCCCTGAAGCTTTCTTT
TRBJ1-3 | TRBD1 | once | TRBV9 | CASSVAEAGGSGNTIYF | TGTGCCAGCAGCGTAGCTGAGGCAGGGGGCTCTGGAAACACCATATATTTT
TRBJ2-1 | TRBD2 | NA | TRBV28 | CASSFGGRAANEQFF | TGTGCCAGCAGTTTTGGCGGGAGGGCCGCAAATGAGCAGTTCTTC
TRBJ2-5 | NA | NA | TRBV11-2 | CASSYPGGKETQYF | TGTGCCAGCAGCTACCCGGGTGGAAAAGAGACCCAGTACTTC
TRBJ1-4 | TRBD1 | NA | TRBV19 | CATGTGGNEKLFF | TGTGCCACCGGGACAGGGGGTAATGAAAAACTGTTTTTT
TRBJ2-1 | NA | once | TRBV28 | CASSFSQLNNEQFF | TGTGCCAGCAGTTTTTCCCAACTCAACAATGAGCAGTTCTTC
TRBJ1-1 | NA | NA | TRBV2 | CASSEQWTEAFF | TGTGCCAGCAGTGAGCAGTGGACTGAAGCTTTCTTT
TRBJ2-3 | NA | NA | TRBV19 | CASSIEQRGADTQYF | TGTGCCAGTAGTATAGAGCAAAGAGGGGCAGATACGCAGTATTTT
TRBJ1-3 | TRBD1 | once | TRBV28 | CASSDRGGNTIYF | TGTGCCAGCAGTGACAGGGGTGGAAACACCATATATTTT
TRBJ1-3 | NA | once | TRBV11-2 | CASSPVRRGESGNTIYF | TGTGCCAGCAGCCCAGTACGGAGAGGGGAATCCGGAAACACCATATATTTT
TRBJ1-2 | NA | NA | TRBV18 | CASSPGQQTYGYTF | TGTGCCAGCTCACCGGGTCAACAGACCTATGGCTACACCTTC
TRBJ2-7 | NA | few | TRBV7-9 | CASSLQEGEQYF | TGTGCCAGCAGCTTACAGGAAGGTGAGCAGTACTTC
TRBJ2-1 | NA | NA | TRBV7-3 | CASSLNGPANNEQFF | TGTGCCAGCAGCTTAAATGGCCCGGCAAACAATGAGCAGTTCTTC
TRBJ2-3 | NA | NA | TRBV5-6 | CASSPGRTTDTQYF | TGTGCCAGCAGCCCGGGACGGACGACAGATACGCAGTATTTT
TRBJ1-1 | NA | few | TRBV5-5 | CASSLEGPEAFF | TGTGCCAGCAGCTTGGAGGGACCTGAAGCTTTCTTT
TRBJ2-7 | TRBD2 | once | TRBV27 | CASSLTSAGGQYF | TGTGCCAGCAGTTTAACTTCAGCGGGAGGCCAGTACTTC
TRBJ1-1 | NA | NA | TRBV19 | CASRSLVNTEAFF | TGTGCCAGTCGCTCCTTGGTGAACACTGAAGCTTTCTTT
TRBJ2-7 | NA | NA | TRBV27 | CASSLEGRSYEQYF | TGTGCCAGCAGTTTAGAGGGCCGCTCCTACGAGCAGTACTTC
TRBJ1-1 | NA | NA | TRBV2 | CASSEGENTEAFF | TGTGCCAGCAGTGAAGGGGAGAACACTGAAGCTTTCTTT
TRBJ2-3 | NA | NA | TRBV11-2 | CASSAGERLVRDTQYF | TGTGCCAGCAGCGCCGGGGAGCGCCTCGTTAGGGATACGCAGTATTTT
TRBJ1-6 | NA | NA | TRBV5-6 | CASSLVEGTDYNSPLHF | TGTGCCAGCAGCTTGGTAGAGGGCACCGACTATAATTCACCCCTCCACTTT
TRBJ2-1 | NA | NA | TRBV30 | CACGLAYNEQFF | TGTGCCTGTGGGCTGGCCTACAATGAGCAGTTCTTC
TRBJ1-2 | NA | NA | TRBV19 | CASSTTLTGHDYGYTF | TGTGCCAGTAGTACTACATTAACGGGACATGACTATGGCTACACCTTC
TRBJ2-3 | TRBD2 | NA | TRBV7-9 | CASSTSSGETRMDTQYF | TGTGCCAGCAGCACCTCTAGCGGGGAGACTAGAATGGATACGCAGTATTTT
TRBJ2-1 | NA | NA | TRBV23-1 | CASSQSSLEGGSYNEQFF | TGCGCCAGCAGTCAATCTTCCCTAGAGGGAGGCTCCTACAATGAGCAGTTCTTC
TRBJ2-7 | NA | NA | TRBV10-3 | CAIRVNKSYEQYF | TGTGCCATCAGGGTTAATAAATCCTACGAGCAGTACTTC
TRBJ2-3 | TRBD2 | NA | TRBV23-1 | CASSQSETSGSGGTDTQYF | TGCGCCAGCAGTCAATCGGAGACTAGCGGGAGTGGTGGCACAGATACGCAGTATTTT
TRBJ2-7 | NA | NA | TRBV28 | CASSFGRNYGEQYF | TGTGCCAGCAGTTTTGGCAGGAATTACGGCGAGCAGTACTTC
TRBJ2-3 | NA | NA | TRBV7-3 | CASSLSLTGSTDTQYF | TGTGCCAGCAGCTTATCCCTGACCGGCAGCACAGATACGCAGTATTTT
TRBJ1-3 | NA | NA | TRBV30 | CAWSWGTGNTIYF | TGTGCCTGGAGTTGGGGGACTGGAAACACCATATATTTT